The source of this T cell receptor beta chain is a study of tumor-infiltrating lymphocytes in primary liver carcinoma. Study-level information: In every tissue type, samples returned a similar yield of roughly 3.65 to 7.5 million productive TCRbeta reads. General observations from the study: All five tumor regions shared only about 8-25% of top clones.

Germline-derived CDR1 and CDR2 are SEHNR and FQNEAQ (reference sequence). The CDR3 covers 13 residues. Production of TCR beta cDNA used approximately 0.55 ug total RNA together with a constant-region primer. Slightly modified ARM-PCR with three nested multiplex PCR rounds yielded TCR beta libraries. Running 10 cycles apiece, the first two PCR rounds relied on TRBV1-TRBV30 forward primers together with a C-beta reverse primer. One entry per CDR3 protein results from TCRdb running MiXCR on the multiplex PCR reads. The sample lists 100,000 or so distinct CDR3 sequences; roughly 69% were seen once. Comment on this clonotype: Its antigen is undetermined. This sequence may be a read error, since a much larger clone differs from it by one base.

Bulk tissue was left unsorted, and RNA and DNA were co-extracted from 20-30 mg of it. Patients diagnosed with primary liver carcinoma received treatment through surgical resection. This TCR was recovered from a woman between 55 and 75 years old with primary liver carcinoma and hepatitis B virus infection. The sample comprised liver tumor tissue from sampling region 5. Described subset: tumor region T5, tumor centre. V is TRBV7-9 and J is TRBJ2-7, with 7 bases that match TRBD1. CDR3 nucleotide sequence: TGTGACAGCAGCTTAGGGGGCAGCCGCGAGCAGTACTTC. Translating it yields CDSSLGGSREQYF.